Listed below are T cell receptor beta chains from one sample, sequenced in a study of blood T cell repertoires in COVID-19. Generated by immunoSEQ multiplex PCR, the TCRdb table keeps only in-frame clones and is missing some. Found here are 250,000 to 300,000 clones, about 85% of them singletons; the top ten hold about 2%. Sequencing was done on a sample of peripheral blood. These receptors originate from a woman between 50 and 59 years old who had recovered from COVID-19. CDR3s include the opening cysteine and the closing phenylalanine or tryptophan. The D gene is left open where the match is weak. Rows may omit the clone size; those that give it use once, few, many or a size class.

CDR3aa: CARSPQTSGSLNEQFF; CDR3nt: TGTGCCAGAAGCCCCCAGACTAGCGGGAGTCTCAATGAGCAGTTCTTC; d_gene: TRBD2; v_gene: TRBV5-3; j_gene: TRBJ2-1; abundance: -
CDR3aa: CASSLAGVGTEAFF; CDR3nt: TGTGCCAGCAGCCTAGCGGGGGTTGGCACTGAAGCTTTCTTT; d_gene: -; v_gene: TRBV13; j_gene: TRBJ1-1; abundance: -
CDR3aa: CASSQPSRDRGFYEQYF; CDR3nt: TGTGCCAGCAGCCAGCCCAGCCGGGACAGGGGATTCTACGAGCAGTACTTC; d_gene: TRBD1; v_gene: TRBV4-2; j_gene: TRBJ2-7; abundance: -
CDR3aa: CASSIGGTDTQYF; CDR3nt: TGTGCCAGTAGTATCGGGGGGACAGATACGCAGTATTTT; d_gene: TRBD2; v_gene: TRBV19; j_gene: TRBJ2-3; abundance: -
CDR3aa: CASSISSGNPYNEQFF; CDR3nt: TGTGCCAGTAGTATATCTAGCGGAAACCCCTACAATGAGCAGTTCTTC; d_gene: TRBD2; v_gene: TRBV19; j_gene: TRBJ2-1; abundance: -
CDR3aa: CASSDQRTGEKLFF; CDR3nt: TGTGCCAGCAGCGACCAGAGGACGGGGGAAAAACTGTTTTTT; d_gene: -; v_gene: TRBV14; j_gene: TRBJ1-4; abundance: -
CDR3aa: CASSLVRASGEQYF; CDR3nt: TGTGCCAGCAGCTTAGTCAGGGCCAGTGGGGAGCAGTACTTC; d_gene: -; v_gene: TRBV7-6; j_gene: TRBJ2-7; abundance: -
CDR3aa: CASSFTGGSSNQPQHF; CDR3nt: TGTGCCAGCAGCTTCACAGGGGGTTCCTCAAATCAGCCCCAGCATTTT; d_gene: TRBD1; v_gene: TRBV7-2; j_gene: TRBJ1-5; abundance: -
CDR3aa: CASSPPSSPGAPQHF; CDR3nt: TGTGCCAGCTCACCACCGTCTTCACCCGGTGCGCCCCAGCATTTT; d_gene: -; v_gene: TRBV18; j_gene: TRBJ1-5; abundance: -
CDR3aa: CASSPGTMYGYTF; CDR3nt: TGTGCCAGCAGCCCAGGGACAATGTATGGCTACACCTTC; d_gene: -; v_gene: TRBV5-4; j_gene: TRBJ1-2; abundance: -
CDR3aa: CASGEGYGYTF; CDR3nt: TGTGCTTCTGGGGAGGGCTATGGCTACACCTTC; d_gene: -; v_gene: TRBV12-5; j_gene: TRBJ1-2; abundance: -
CDR3aa: CASSPGHTSYEQYF; CDR3nt: TGTGCCAGCAGCCCAGGACATACCTCCTACGAGCAGTACTTC; d_gene: -; v_gene: TRBV5-8; j_gene: TRBJ2-7; abundance: -
CDR3aa: CASRIQGNTEAFF; CDR3nt: TGTGCCAGCAGGATACAGGGGAACACTGAAGCTTTCTTT; d_gene: -; v_gene: TRBV27; j_gene: TRBJ1-1; abundance: -
CDR3aa: CASKWRDGTDTQYF; CDR3nt: TGTGCCAGTAAGTGGAGGGACGGCACAGATACGCAGTATTTT; d_gene: -; v_gene: TRBV19; j_gene: TRBJ2-3; abundance: -
CDR3aa: CASSENPKGRGNEKLFF; CDR3nt: TGTGCCAGTAGTGAGAATCCTAAAGGGAGGGGAAATGAAAAACTGTTTTTT; d_gene: -; v_gene: TRBV19; j_gene: TRBJ1-4; abundance: -
CDR3aa: CASSPTSGGADGEQYF; CDR3nt: TGTGCCAGCAGCCCGACTAGCGGGGGGGCGGATGGCGAGCAGTACTTC; d_gene: TRBD2; v_gene: TRBV5-4; j_gene: TRBJ2-7; abundance: few
CDR3aa: CASSPNDRGKADTQYF; CDR3nt: TGTGCCAGCAGCCCCAACGACAGGGGTAAGGCAGATACGCAGTATTTT; d_gene: TRBD1; v_gene: TRBV7-9; j_gene: TRBJ2-3; abundance: -
CDR3aa: CASSMGEGWSYEQYF; CDR3nt: TGTGCCAGTAGTATGGGAGAGGGTTGGTCCTACGAGCAGTACTTC; d_gene: -; v_gene: TRBV19; j_gene: TRBJ2-7; abundance: -
CDR3aa: CASSEVRGRYEQYF; CDR3nt: TGTGCCAGCAGTGAAGTCAGGGGACGATACGAGCAGTACTTC; d_gene: -; v_gene: TRBV2; j_gene: TRBJ2-7; abundance: -
CDR3aa: CATESSSEGGYTF; CDR3nt: TGTGCCACCGAATCGAGCTCCGAGGGTGGCTACACCTTC; d_gene: -; v_gene: TRBV2; j_gene: TRBJ1-2; abundance: -
CDR3aa: CAWSFTRGVLSGSYEQYF; CDR3nt: TGTGCCTGGAGTTTCACCCGTGGAGTGCTAAGCGGGAGCTACGAGCAGTACTTC; d_gene: TRBD2; v_gene: TRBV30; j_gene: TRBJ2-7; abundance: -
CDR3aa: CAWSPRVGYGYTF; CDR3nt: TGTGCCTGGAGTCCCAGGGTCGGCTATGGCTACACCTTC; d_gene: -; v_gene: TRBV30; j_gene: TRBJ1-2; abundance: -
CDR3aa: CASRWTGGGYGYTF; CDR3nt: TGTGCCAGTAGATGGACAGGGGGAGGGTATGGCTACACCTTC; d_gene: TRBD1; v_gene: TRBV19; j_gene: TRBJ1-2; abundance: -
CDR3aa: CASSLTSVADYGYTF; CDR3nt: TGCGCCAGCAGCTTGACCTCAGTAGCCGACTATGGCTACACCTTC; d_gene: -; v_gene: TRBV5-1; j_gene: TRBJ1-2; abundance: many
CDR3aa: CASSERSGEGGYTF; CDR3nt: TGTGCCAGCAGCGAACGTTCAGGGGAGGGTGGCTACACCTTC; d_gene: -; v_gene: TRBV7-2; j_gene: TRBJ1-2; abundance: -
CDR3aa: CASSPNRAQETQYF; CDR3nt: TGTGCCAGCAGCCCGAACAGGGCCCAAGAGACCCAGTACTTC; d_gene: -; v_gene: TRBV5-4; j_gene: TRBJ2-5; abundance: once
CDR3aa: CASRDRDRVTEAFF; CDR3nt: TGTGCCAGCAGAGACCGGGACAGGGTCACTGAAGCTTTCTTT; d_gene: TRBD1; v_gene: TRBV7-2; j_gene: TRBJ1-1; abundance: -
CDR3aa: CSVAFTVMNTEAFF; CDR3nt: TGCAGCGTTGCATTTACAGTTATGAACACTGAAGCTTTCTTT; d_gene: -; v_gene: TRBV29-1; j_gene: TRBJ1-1; abundance: -
CDR3aa: CASSPLTSGRVTDTQYF; CDR3nt: TGTGCCAGCTCACCACTAACTAGCGGGAGGGTCACAGATACGCAGTATTTT; d_gene: TRBD2; v_gene: TRBV18; j_gene: TRBJ2-3; abundance: -
CDR3aa: CASSDPGGALGEKLFF; CDR3nt: TGCGCCAGCAGCGACCCGGGGGGGGCCTTGGGTGAAAAACTGTTTTTT; d_gene: -; v_gene: TRBV4-1; j_gene: TRBJ1-4; abundance: many
CDR3aa: CASSPPTGGAGNTIYF; CDR3nt: TGTGCCAGCTCACCGCCCACAGGGGGCGCGGGGAACACCATATATTTT; d_gene: TRBD1; v_gene: TRBV18; j_gene: TRBJ1-3; abundance: -
CDR3aa: CASRGQGWGTEAFF; CDR3nt: TGTGCCAGCAGGGGACAGGGATGGGGCACTGAAGCTTTCTTT; d_gene: TRBD1; v_gene: TRBV7-9; j_gene: TRBJ1-1; abundance: -
CDR3aa: CASSSMATGGEKLFF; CDR3nt: TGTGCCAGCAGTTCTATGGCGACAGGGGGCGAAAAACTGTTTTTT; d_gene: TRBD1; v_gene: TRBV6-5; j_gene: TRBJ1-4; abundance: -
CDR3aa: CASSWGRGVTEAFF; CDR3nt: TGTGCCAGCAGCTGGGGGAGGGGTGTAACTGAAGCTTTCTTT; d_gene: -; v_gene: TRBV5-6; j_gene: TRBJ1-1; abundance: -
CDR3aa: CASSFGTGTYNEQFF; CDR3nt: TGTGCCAGCAGCTTCGGGACAGGGACGTACAATGAGCAGTTCTTC; d_gene: TRBD1; v_gene: TRBV7-2; j_gene: TRBJ2-1; abundance: -
CDR3aa: CAWSVPWSAGPDTQYF; CDR3nt: TGTGCCTGGAGTGTACCCTGGAGTGCCGGTCCCGATACGCAGTATTTT; d_gene: -; v_gene: TRBV30; j_gene: TRBJ2-3; abundance: -
CDR3aa: CSVQKGDGYTF; CDR3nt: TGCAGCGTTCAAAAGGGAGATGGCTACACCTTC; d_gene: -; v_gene: TRBV29-1; j_gene: TRBJ1-2; abundance: -